Listed here is a single T cell receptor (beta chain). Its cognate antigen is unknown. The data originate from a study of T cell responses to AZD1222 COVID-19 vaccine. Whole-study findings and limits: All repertoire sampling was performed exclusively after the peak T cell response. The span of vaccine-associated CD4 TCRs extended across spike, with dominance at 160-218 and 743-854. Spike-specific TCR breadth rose after two AZD1222 doses, and depth rose as well. AZD1222 recipients seropositive at baseline numbered only 6 or 7.

Trimming took off 6 bases at V and 7 bases at J, with 10 bases between the two ends. This CDR3 is 13 amino acids long. The data were produced by immunoSEQ multiplex PCR, yet TCRdb's version contains in-frame clones alone and is incomplete. This table holds approximately 120,000 clones, 85% to 90% found once. This TCR came from an adult in good health. Here the sequenced sample was peripheral blood, taken on day 0 of AZD1222 vaccination. V usage is TRBV12-3 or TRBV12-4 and J usage is TRBJ1-6; D is unclear. DNA of the CDR3: TGTGCCAGCAGCAGGACTCTCAATTCACCCCTCCACTTT. This gives the protein CASSRTLNSPLHF.